In this sample, the clone carrying this T cell receptor (beta chain) turned up many times. Each CDR3 protein is one row after TCRdb ran MiXCR on the RACE reads. The sample includes more than 100,000 distinct CDR3 sequences, over 9% of them seen just once. These data come from a study of human T cells and chemical hapten exposure. Turning to the study itself: Patients received weekly diphenylcyclopropenone doses to the scalp throughout the approximately 26-week study.

Time point specified: patch test 3, about 24 weeks after DPC sensitization. The treatment is: therapeutic diphenylcyclopropenone sensitization with weekly scalp DPC. Suited to DPC and affected by alopecia, the donors ranged from 18 to 70 years old. Unfractionated whole blood was the source of the extracted total RNA. The CDR3 runs 11 residues. Trimming removed 8 bases at V and 2 bases at J, with 5 bases between. CDR1 is MNHNY, CDR2 SVGAGI, per germline (reference sequence). The chain combines TRBV6-6 with TRBJ2-3; D ambiguous. This material consisted of whole blood, taken in connection with sensitization to the hapten diphenylcyclopropenone (DPC). This TCR came from a woman aged 50 to 65 with alopecia areata. Some clones in this sample may be carry-over from other donors' samples. The chain's CDR3 is CASLTTDTQYF. The CDR3 nucleotides are TGTGCCAGCTTGACCACAGATACGCAGTATTTT.